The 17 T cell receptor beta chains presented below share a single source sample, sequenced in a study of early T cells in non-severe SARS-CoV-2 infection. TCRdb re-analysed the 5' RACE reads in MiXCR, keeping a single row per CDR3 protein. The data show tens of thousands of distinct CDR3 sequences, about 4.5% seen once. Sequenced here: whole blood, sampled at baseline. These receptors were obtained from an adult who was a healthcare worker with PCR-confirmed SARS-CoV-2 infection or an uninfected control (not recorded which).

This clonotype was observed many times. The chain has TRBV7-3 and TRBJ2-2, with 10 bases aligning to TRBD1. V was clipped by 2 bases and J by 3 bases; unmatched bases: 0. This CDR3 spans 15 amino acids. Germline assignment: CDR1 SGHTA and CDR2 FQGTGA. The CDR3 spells CASSLDRGHTGELFF. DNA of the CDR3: TGTGCCAGCAGCTTAGACAGGGGGCACACCGGGGAGCTGTTTTTT.

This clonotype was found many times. CDR3 sequence: CSVTDTQTGETQYF. The CDR3 region has the DNA TGCAGCGTTACCGACACACAGACAGGGGAGACCCAGTACTTC. The rearrangement uses TRBV29-1 and TRBJ2-5, with TRBD1 matching over 7 bases. CDR3 length equals 14 residues. Germline V lookup: CDR1 SQVTM, CDR2 ANQGSEA. The V segment lost 5 bases and the J segment 5 bases; nucleotides outside the gene matches: 11.

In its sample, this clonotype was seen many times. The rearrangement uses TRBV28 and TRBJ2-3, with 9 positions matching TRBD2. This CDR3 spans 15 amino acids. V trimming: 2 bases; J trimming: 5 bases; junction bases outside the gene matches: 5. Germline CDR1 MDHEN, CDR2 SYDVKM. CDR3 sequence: CASSLVRGGVDTQYF. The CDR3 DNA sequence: TGTGCCAGCAGTTTAGTGCGGGGGGGTGTAGATACGCAGTATTTT.

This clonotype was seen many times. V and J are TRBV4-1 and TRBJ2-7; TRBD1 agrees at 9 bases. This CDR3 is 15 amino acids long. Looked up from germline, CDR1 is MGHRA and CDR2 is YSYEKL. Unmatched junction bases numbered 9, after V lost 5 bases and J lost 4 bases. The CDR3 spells CASSAPGTGLYEQYF. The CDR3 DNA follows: TGCGCCAGCAGCGCACCCGGGACAGGGTTATACGAGCAGTACTTC.

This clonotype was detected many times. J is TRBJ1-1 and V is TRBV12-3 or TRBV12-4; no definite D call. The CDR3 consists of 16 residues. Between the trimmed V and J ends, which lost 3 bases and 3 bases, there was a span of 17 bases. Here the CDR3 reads CASSFGRSRWDTEAFF. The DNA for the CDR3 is TGTGCCAGCAGTTTCGGGCGGAGTAGGTGGGACACTGAAGCTTTCTTT.

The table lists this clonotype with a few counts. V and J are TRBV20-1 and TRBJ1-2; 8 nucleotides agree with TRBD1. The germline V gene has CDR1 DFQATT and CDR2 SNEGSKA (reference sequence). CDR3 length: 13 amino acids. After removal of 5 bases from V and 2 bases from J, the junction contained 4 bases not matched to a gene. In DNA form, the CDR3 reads TGCAGTGCTCCGGACAGGGAAAACTATGGCTACACCTTC. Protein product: CSAPDRENYGYTF.

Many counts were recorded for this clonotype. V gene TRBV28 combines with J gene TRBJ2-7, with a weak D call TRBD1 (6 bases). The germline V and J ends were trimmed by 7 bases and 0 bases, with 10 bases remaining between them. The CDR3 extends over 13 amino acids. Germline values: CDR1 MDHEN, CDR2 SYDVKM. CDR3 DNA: TGTGCCAGCACTCGGACAGCCTCCTACGAGCAGTACTTC. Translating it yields CASTRTASYEQYF.

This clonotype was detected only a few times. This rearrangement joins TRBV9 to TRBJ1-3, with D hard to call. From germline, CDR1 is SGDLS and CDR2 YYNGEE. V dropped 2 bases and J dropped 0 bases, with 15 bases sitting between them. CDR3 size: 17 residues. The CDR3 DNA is TGTGCCAGCAGCGTCCAGTCCCTACTGGACTCTGGAAACACCATATATTTT. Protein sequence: CASSVQSLLDSGNTIYF.

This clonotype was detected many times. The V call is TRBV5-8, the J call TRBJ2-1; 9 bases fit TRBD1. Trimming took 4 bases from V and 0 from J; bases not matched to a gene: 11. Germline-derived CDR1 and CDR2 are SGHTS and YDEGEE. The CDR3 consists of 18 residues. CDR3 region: CASSRETGGYSSYNEQFF. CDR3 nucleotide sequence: TGTGCCAGCAGCCGGGAAACAGGGGGCTACTCCTCCTACAATGAGCAGTTCTTC. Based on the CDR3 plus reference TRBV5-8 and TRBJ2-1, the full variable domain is EAGVTQSPTHLIKTRGQQATLRCSPISGHTSVYWYQQALGLGLQFLLWYDEGEERNRGNFPPRFSGRQFPNYSSELNVNALELEDSALYLCASSRETGGYSSYNEQFFGPGTRLTVL.

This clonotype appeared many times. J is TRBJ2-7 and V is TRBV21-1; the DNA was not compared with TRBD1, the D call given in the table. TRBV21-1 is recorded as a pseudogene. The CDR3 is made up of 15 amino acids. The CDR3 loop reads CASSKTVGGGYEQYF. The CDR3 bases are TGTGCCAGCAGCAAAACGGTAGGGGGGGGCTACGAGCAGTACTTC.

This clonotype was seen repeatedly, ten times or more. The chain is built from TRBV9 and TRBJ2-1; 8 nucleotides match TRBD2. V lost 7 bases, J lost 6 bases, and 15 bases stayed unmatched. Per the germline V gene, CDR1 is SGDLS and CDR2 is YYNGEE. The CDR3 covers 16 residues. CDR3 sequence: CASGGSGVGLGNEQFF. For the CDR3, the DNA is TGTGCCAGCGGAGGTAGCGGGGTGGGGTTGGGCAATGAGCAGTTCTTC.

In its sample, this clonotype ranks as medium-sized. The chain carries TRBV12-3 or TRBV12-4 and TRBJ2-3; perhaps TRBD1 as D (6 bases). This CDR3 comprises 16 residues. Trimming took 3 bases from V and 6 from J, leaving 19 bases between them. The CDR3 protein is CASSLRTGWYGDTQYF. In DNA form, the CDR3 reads TGTGCCAGCAGTTTGAGAACAGGGTGGTACGGGGATACGCAGTATTTT.

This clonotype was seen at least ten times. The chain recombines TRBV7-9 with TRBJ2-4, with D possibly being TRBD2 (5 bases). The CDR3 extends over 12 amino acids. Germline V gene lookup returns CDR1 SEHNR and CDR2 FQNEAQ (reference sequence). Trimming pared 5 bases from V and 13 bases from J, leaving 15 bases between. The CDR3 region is CASSTPSGLQYF. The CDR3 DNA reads TGTGCCAGCAGCACCCCTTCTGGACTGCAGTACTTC.

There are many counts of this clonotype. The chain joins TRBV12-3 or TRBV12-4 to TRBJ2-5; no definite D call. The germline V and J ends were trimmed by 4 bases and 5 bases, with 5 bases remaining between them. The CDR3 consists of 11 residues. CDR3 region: CASSSVETQYF. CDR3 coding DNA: TGTGCCAGCAGTTCCGTTGAGACCCAGTACTTC.

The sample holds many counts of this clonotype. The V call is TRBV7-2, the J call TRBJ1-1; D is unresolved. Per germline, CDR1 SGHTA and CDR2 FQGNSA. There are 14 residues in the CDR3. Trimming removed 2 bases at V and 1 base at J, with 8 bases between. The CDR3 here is CASSLYGRNTEAFF. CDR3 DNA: TGTGCCAGCAGCTTATATGGACGGAACACTGAAGCTTTCTTT.

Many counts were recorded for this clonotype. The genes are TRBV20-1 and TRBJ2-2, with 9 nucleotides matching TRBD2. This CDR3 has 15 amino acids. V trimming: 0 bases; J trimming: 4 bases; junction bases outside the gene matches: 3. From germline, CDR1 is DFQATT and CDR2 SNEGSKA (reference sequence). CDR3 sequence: CSARDSGRPTGELFF. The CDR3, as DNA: TGCAGTGCTAGAGATAGCGGGAGACCCACCGGGGAGCTGTTTTTT.

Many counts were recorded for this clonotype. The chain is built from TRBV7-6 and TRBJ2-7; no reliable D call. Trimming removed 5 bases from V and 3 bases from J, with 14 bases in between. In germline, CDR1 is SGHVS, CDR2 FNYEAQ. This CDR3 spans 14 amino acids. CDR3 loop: CASSQVPPFYEQYF. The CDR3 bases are TGTGCCAGCAGCCAGGTGCCCCCTTTCTACGAGCAGTACTTC.